A single sample is the source of the 12 T cell receptor beta chains below, sequenced in a study of T cell responses to AZD1222 COVID-19 vaccine. Some clones are missing from TCRdb's copy, which holds only in-frame ones; the method was immunoSEQ multiplex PCR. The sample consists of about 140,000 clones, about 91% of them appearing once. Here the sequenced sample was peripheral blood, taken 28 days after the second AZD1222 dose. Receptor source: an adult who received the AZD1222 COVID-19 vaccine.

V usage is TRBV9 and J usage is TRBJ1-2, with D hard to call. The CDR3 covers 15 residues. The V end was cut by 4 bases, the J end by 2 bases, with 15 bases between. Germline V gene lookup returns CDR1 SGDLS and CDR2 YYNGEE. The CDR3: CASSSGGTGNYGYTF. The CDR3 DNA follows: TGTGCCAGCAGCTCCGGAGGCACGGGCAACTATGGCTACACCTTC.

The J gene is TRBJ2-5, the V gene TRBV15; TRBD1 agrees at 11 bases. CDR1 is LNHNV and CDR2 is YYDKDF in the germline V gene (reference sequence). Trimming at V came to 0 bases and at J to 5 bases, leaving 5 bases not matched to a gene. The CDR3 is made up of 16 amino acids. The chain's CDR3 is CATSRDGTGGGETQYF. The CDR3 DNA reads as TGTGCCACCAGCAGAGATGGGACAGGGGGAGGGGAGACCCAGTACTTC.

This CDR3 reads CASSQGYVGTQYF. The CDR3 nucleotides are TGCGCCAGCAGCCAAGGTTATGTCGGGACCCAGTACTTC. This chain joins TRBV4-1 and TRBJ2-5; D remains ambiguous. Per the germline V gene, CDR1 is MGHRA and CDR2 is YSYEKL. The CDR3 is 13 residues long. The germline V and J ends were trimmed by 1 base and 7 bases, with 10 bases remaining between them.

The chain has TRBV4-2 and TRBJ1-2; D is perhaps TRBD1 (5 bases). CDR1 is LGHNA, CDR2 YNFKEQ, per germline. This CDR3 region has 12 residues. Trimming removed 6 bases from V and 4 bases from J, with 9 bases in between. The CDR3 loop reads CASSPGSYGYTF. In nucleotides, the CDR3 is TGTGCCAGCAGTCCAGGGAGCTATGGCTACACCTTC.

This chain connects TRBV30 to TRBJ1-2; D is unresolved. Germline V lookup: CDR1 GTSNPN, CDR2 SVGIG (reference sequence). Trimming pared 0 bases from V and 4 bases from J, leaving 12 bases between. This CDR3 has 14 residues. CDR3 sequence: CAWSVGGGLYGYTF. Here the CDR3 DNA reads TGTGCCTGGAGTGTTGGTGGCGGCCTCTATGGCTACACCTTC.

The chain carries TRBV4-2 and TRBJ1-5; 10 bases are a match to TRBD1. The ends lost 2 bases at V and 4 bases at J; junction bases unmatched: 5. Germline CDR1 is LGHNA and CDR2 is YNFKEQ. The CDR3 extends over 16 amino acids. CDR3 in amino acids: CASSQPGGQGNQPQHF. CDR3 sequence (DNA): TGTGCCAGCAGCCAACCAGGGGGACAGGGGAATCAGCCCCAGCATTTT.

The V gene is TRBV7-9, the J gene TRBJ1-4, with 10 positions matching TRBD1. This CDR3 contains 18 residues. V gave up 5 bases and J gave up 3 bases; unmatched junction bases: 12. CDR1 is SEHNR and CDR2 is FQNEAQ in the germline V gene (reference sequence). CDR3 DNA: TGTGCCAGCAGCGGATCCGAGGGACAGGGGCTAGCTAATGAAAAACTGTTTTTT. This sequence encodes CASSGSEGQGLANEKLFF.

The chain joins TRBV28 to TRBJ2-7; D gene uncertain. CDR1 MDHEN and CDR2 SYDVKM come from the germline V gene. The V and J ends lost 2 bases and 4 bases respectively, with 3 bases between them. The CDR3 is 11 amino acids. CDR3 residues: CASSLMYEQYF. DNA for the CDR3: TGTGCCAGCAGTTTAATGTACGAGCAGTACTTC.

The chain carries TRBV2 and TRBJ2-6, with a weak D call TRBD1 (6 bases). With 10 bases removed from V and 0 bases from J, the gap between germline ends came to 13 bases. The CDR3 covers 15 residues. Germline V gives CDR1 SNHLY, CDR2 FYNNEI. CDR3 nucleotide sequence: TGTGCCAACAAGTGGGGGCTCTCTGGGGCCAACGTCCTGACTTTC. Protein product: CANKWGLSGANVLTF.

V is TRBV4-2 and J is TRBJ1-3; D not certain. Germline assignment: CDR1 LGHNA and CDR2 YNFKEQ. The V gene lost 4 bases and the J gene lost 2 bases, with 6 bases spanning the gap. This CDR3 region has 13 residues. The CDR3 loop reads CASSREAGNTIYF. The CDR3 DNA sequence: TGTGCCAGCAGCCGTGAGGCTGGAAACACCATATATTTT.

V usage is TRBV6-1 and J usage is TRBJ2-7; D tentatively fits TRBD1 or TRBD2 (5 bases each). Germline CDR1 is MNHNS and CDR2 is SASEGT. The CDR3 spans 13 residues. V dropped 2 bases and J dropped 7 bases, with 12 bases sitting between them. The CDR3 region has the DNA TGTGCCAGCAGTGAACACCTGGGGGATGAGCAGTACTTC. This codes for CASSEHLGDEQYF.

This clone was detected once. V gene TRBV19 combines with J gene TRBJ2-3; 7 nucleotides agree with TRBD2. Germline lookup yields CDR1 LNHDA and CDR2 SQIVND (reference sequence). The CDR3 totals 15 residues. After removal of 3 bases from V and 1 base from J, the junction contained 4 bases not matched to a gene. CDR3 DNA: TGTGCCAGTAGTATGGCTAGCGGAGGCACAGATACGCAGTATTTT. Residues: CASSMASGGTDTQYF.